One T cell receptor beta chain is described in this entry. The antigen is unknown. Primers: 60 Vbeta forward and 13 Jbeta reverse. The protocol was immunoSEQ multiplex PCR, while the TCRdb copy is restricted to in-frame clones and leaves out a portion. The profile shows approximately 180,000 clones, around four fifths of them singletons. The source of the sample is a study of cytomegalovirus exposure and HLA in healthy donors. General study points: Later analysis identified several of the most significant clusters that appeared linked to common viral pathogens. Later on, a genetic analysis was performed. It linked a missense variant in DCLRE1C with V- and J-gene trimming of TCR beta. In an earlier analysis, productive rearrangement rates for most beta V segments clustered near 87% or 30%.

Germline CDR1 is SGHVS and CDR2 is FQNEAQ. CDR3 length equals 12 residues. The V and J ends lost 0 bases and 10 bases respectively, with 7 bases between them. This TCR was recovered from a woman aged 55-70 years in good health and CMV-seropositive. The V gene is TRBV7-8, the J gene TRBJ2-1, with D unresolved. The specimen was PBMCs. CDR3 amino acids: CASSLALSEQFF. The CDR3 DNA reads TGTGCCAGCAGCTTAGCCCTGTCCGAGCAGTTCTTC.